This T cell receptor beta chain stems from a study of monozygotic twins with inflammatory bowel disease. TCRdb derives one entry per CDR3 protein from the 5' RACE reads, leaving out DNA. The sample holds 150,000 to 200,000 distinct CDR3 sequences. The CDR3 covers 14 residues. Germline V gene lookup returns CDR1 MNHNS and CDR2 SASEGT. This chain links TRBV6-1 with TRBJ2-7; TCRdb gives TRBD2 as the D gene, but with no DNA this cannot be confirmed. The TCR sequence derives from a human donor with ulcerative colitis or Crohn's disease, or a healthy co-twin of an affected twin (not recorded which). Sequencing was done on a sample of blood. The CDR3 sequence: CASSPGLPTYEQYF.